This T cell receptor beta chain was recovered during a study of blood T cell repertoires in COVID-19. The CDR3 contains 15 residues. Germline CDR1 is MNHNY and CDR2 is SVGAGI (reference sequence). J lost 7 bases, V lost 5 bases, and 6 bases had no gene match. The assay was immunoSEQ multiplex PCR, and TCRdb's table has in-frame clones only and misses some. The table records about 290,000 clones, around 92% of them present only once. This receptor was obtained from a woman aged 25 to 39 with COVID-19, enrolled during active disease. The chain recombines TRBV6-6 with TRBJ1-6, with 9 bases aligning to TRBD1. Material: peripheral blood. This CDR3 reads CASSPPGTGNSPLHF. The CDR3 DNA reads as TGTGCCAGCAGTCCCCCCGGGACAGGGAATTCACCCCTCCACTTT.